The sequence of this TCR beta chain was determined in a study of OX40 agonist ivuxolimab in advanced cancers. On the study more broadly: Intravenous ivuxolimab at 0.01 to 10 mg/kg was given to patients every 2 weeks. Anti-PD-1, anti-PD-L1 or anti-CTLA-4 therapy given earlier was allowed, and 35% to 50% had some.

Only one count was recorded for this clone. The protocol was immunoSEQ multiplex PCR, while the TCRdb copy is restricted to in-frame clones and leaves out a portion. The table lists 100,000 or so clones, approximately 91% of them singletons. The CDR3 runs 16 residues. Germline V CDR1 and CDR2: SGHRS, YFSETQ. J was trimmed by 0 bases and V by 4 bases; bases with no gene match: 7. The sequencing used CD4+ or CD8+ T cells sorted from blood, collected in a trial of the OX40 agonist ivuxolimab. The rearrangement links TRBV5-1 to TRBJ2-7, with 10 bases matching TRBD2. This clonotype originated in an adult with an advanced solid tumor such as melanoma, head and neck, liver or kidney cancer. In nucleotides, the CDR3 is TGCGCCAGCAGCGCCTTACTAGCGGGAAGCTCCTACGAGCAGTACTTC. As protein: CASSALLAGSSYEQYF.